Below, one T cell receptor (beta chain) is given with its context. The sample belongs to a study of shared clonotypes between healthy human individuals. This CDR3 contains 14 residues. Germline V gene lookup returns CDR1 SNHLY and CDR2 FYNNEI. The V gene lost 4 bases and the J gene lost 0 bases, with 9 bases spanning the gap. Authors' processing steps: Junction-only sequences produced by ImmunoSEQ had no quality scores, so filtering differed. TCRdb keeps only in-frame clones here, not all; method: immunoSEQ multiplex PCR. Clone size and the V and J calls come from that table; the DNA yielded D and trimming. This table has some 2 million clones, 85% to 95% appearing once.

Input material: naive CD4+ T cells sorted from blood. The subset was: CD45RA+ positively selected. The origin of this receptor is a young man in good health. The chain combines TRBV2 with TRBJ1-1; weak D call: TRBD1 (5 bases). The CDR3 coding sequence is TGTGCCAGCAGTGCAGACAGAGTGAACACTGAAGCTTTCTTT. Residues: CASSADRVNTEAFF.